The 22 T cell receptor beta chains presented below share a single source sample, sequenced in a study of OX40 agonist ivuxolimab in advanced cancers. The protocol was immunoSEQ multiplex PCR, while the TCRdb copy is restricted to in-frame clones and leaves out a portion. Here the sample spans about 53,000 clones, 75% to 90% being singletons. The material was CD4+ or CD8+ T cells sorted from blood, obtained in a trial of the OX40 agonist ivuxolimab. These receptors were collected from an adult with an advanced solid tumor such as melanoma, head and neck, liver or kidney cancer.

The chain links TRBV29-1 to TRBJ2-1, with TRBD2 matching 7 bases. The junction had 9 bases not matched to a gene; V was cut back by 7 bases and J by 0 bases. The length of the CDR3 is 15 residues. CDR1 is SQVTM and CDR2 is ANQGSEA in the germline V gene. CDR3 region: CSALSGASSYNEQFF. CDR3 bases: TGCAGCGCCCTCAGCGGGGCTAGCTCCTACAATGAGCAGTTCTTC.

V is TRBV27 and J is TRBJ1-1; TRBD1 is a possible D gene (6 bases). CDR3 size: 14 residues. With 6 bases removed from V and 1 base from J, the gap between germline ends came to 12 bases. Germline-derived CDR1 and CDR2 are MNHEY and SMNVEV (reference sequence). For the CDR3, the DNA is TGTGCCAGCAGGCCGGGACACCAGAACACTGAAGCTTTCTTT. Translation: CASRPGHQNTEAFF.

The V gene is TRBV30, the J gene TRBJ1-1; tentatively, D is TRBD1 (5 bases). CDR3 length equals 11 residues. Per germline, CDR1 GTSNPN and CDR2 SVGIG (reference sequence). V was cut by 5 bases and J by 8 bases, with 12 bases left in between. DNA for the CDR3: TGTGCCTGGGGAGGGACGCAGGAAGCTTTCTTT. Translated: CAWGGTQEAFF. Full variable domain (outside the CDR3, taken from reference TRBV30 and TRBJ1-1): SQTIHQWPATLVQPVGSPLSLECTVEGTSNPNLYWYRQAAGRGLQLLFYSVGIGQISSEVPQNLSASRPQDRQFILSSKKLLLSDSGFYLCAWGGTQEAFFGQGTRLTVV.

V usage is TRBV6-1 and J usage is TRBJ1-1, with a tentative D call TRBD1 (5 bases). Germline V CDR1 and CDR2: MNHNS, SASEGT. The V end was cut by 9 bases, the J end by 11 bases, with 16 bases between. The CDR3 consists of 11 residues. The CDR3 here is CASSVQGVAFF. DNA for the CDR3: TGTGCCAGTTCGGTTCAGGGTGTGGCTTTCTTT.

This clone was counted a single time. The chain has TRBV2 and TRBJ2-1; D perhaps matches TRBD2 (5 bases). This CDR3 has 18 amino acids. V was clipped by 6 bases and J by 7 bases, with 28 bases between them. The germline gives CDR1 SNHLY, CDR2 FYNNEI. The CDR3 nucleotides are TGTGCCAGCAGAGGACTGGAGGCTAGCAGTACCCTGAGGAATGAGCAGTTCTTC. Translating it yields CASRGLEASSTLRNEQFF.

CDR3 nucleotides: TGTGCCAGCAGCTCTCCGACTAGCGGGAGAGGCCATGAGCAGTTCTTC. It specifies CASSSPTSGRGHEQFF. The gene calls are TRBV7-8 and TRBJ2-1; 12 nucleotides match TRBD2. The CDR3 sequence is 16 residues long. J lost 8 bases, V lost 4 bases, and 9 bases had no gene match. Germline loops: CDR1 SGHVS, CDR2 FQNEAQ. The variable domain in full, completed from reference TRBV7-8 and TRBJ2-1, reads GAGVSQSPRYKVAKRGQDVALRCDPISGHVSLFWYQQALGQGPEFLTYFQNEAQLDKSGLPSDRFFAERPEGSVSTLKIQRTQQEDSAVYLCASSSPTSGRGHEQFFGPGTRLTVL.

This clone was counted once. CDR3 nucleotide sequence: TGTGCCTGGAGGACAGCATACGAGCAGTACTTC. It yields the protein CAWRTAYEQYF. J is TRBJ2-7 and V is TRBV30; D may be TRBD1 (5 bases). Germline V lookup: CDR1 GTSNPN, CDR2 SVGIG (reference sequence). The CDR3 sequence is 11 residues long. Deletions cut 3 bases from V and 4 bases from J, with 7 bases between.

The CDR3 bases are TGTGCCACCAGCAGAAACCGGGGGCCAGAGTACGAGCAGTACTTC. Translating it yields CATSRNRGPEYEQYF. The chain couples TRBV15 to TRBJ2-7; D assignment may be TRBD1 or TRBD2 (6 bases each). Germline CDR1 reads LNHNV; CDR2 reads YYDKDF (reference sequence). Deletions cut 2 bases from V and 4 bases from J, with 15 bases between. This CDR3 region has 15 residues.

The chain has TRBV7-2 and TRBJ2-7; D is perhaps TRBD2 (5 bases). V was trimmed by 4 bases and J by 3 bases, leaving 13 bases between them. The V gene's germline CDR1 is SGHTA and CDR2 FQGNSA. The length of the CDR3 is 14 residues. The CDR3 DNA sequence: TGTGCCAGCAGCTCGAACTCGGGAAACTACGAGCAGTACTTC. Its translation is CASSSNSGNYEQYF.

J is TRBJ1-5 and V is TRBV6-1; D may be TRBD1 (6 bases). CDR3 length: 18 amino acids. Trimming pared 3 bases from V and 2 bases from J, leaving 20 bases between. CDR1 and CDR2 from the germline V gene are MNHNS and SASEGT. The DNA for the CDR3 is TGTGCCAGCAGTGACCTTGGCAGGGGATATCGTGGCAATCAGCCCCAGCATTTT. Amino acids: CASSDLGRGYRGNQPQHF.

The sample holds a few counts of this clone. The V and J genes are TRBV7-3 and TRBJ2-2; D is undetermined. The germline V gene encodes CDR1 SGHTA and CDR2 FQGTGA. CDR3 size: 16 residues. V shed 1 base and J shed 5 bases, with 14 bases lying between them. CDR3 coding DNA: TGTGCCAGCAGCTTAAACCCAGGCTCAGATACCGGGGAGCTGTTTTTT. Residues: CASSLNPGSDTGELFF.

The J gene is TRBJ1-2, the V gene TRBV30; D perhaps matches TRBD1 (6 bases). Germline CDR1 is GTSNPN and CDR2 is SVGIG (reference sequence). V lost 0 bases and J 3 bases, leaving 8 bases between the germline ends. This CDR3 comprises 13 residues. The CDR3 nucleotides read TGTGCCTGGAGTGTGGGGGCGGACTATGGCTACACCTTC. Its protein is CAWSVGADYGYTF.

V gene TRBV28 combines with J gene TRBJ2-7; TRBD1 is a possible D gene (6 bases). CDR1 and CDR2 (germline): MDHEN, SYDVKM. Trimming took off 6 bases at V and 6 bases at J, with 12 bases between the two ends. CDR3 size: 12 residues. The DNA for the CDR3 is TGTGCCAGCAGCTACCGAGGGGGCGAGCAGTACTTC. This translates into CASSYRGGEQYF.

This clone turned up a few times. The CDR3 region has the DNA TGTGCCAGCAGCTTCTCGGACGGGTCGCCCCAGCATTTT. This translates into CASSFSDGSPQHF. V and J are TRBV7-3 and TRBJ1-5; D ambiguous. The V end lost 3 bases, the J end lost 9 bases, and 12 bases lay between the germline ends. CDR1 and CDR2 from the germline V gene are SGHTA and FQGTGA. The length of the CDR3 is 13 residues. Complete variable domain (other parts from reference TRBV7-3 and TRBJ1-5): GAGVSQTPSNKVTEKGKYVELRCDPISGHTALYWYRQSLGQGPEFLIYFQGTGAADDSGLPNDRFFAVRPEGSVSTLKIQRTERGDSAVYLCASSFSDGSPQHFGDGTRLSIL.

The chain combines TRBV7-8 with TRBJ2-7; tentative D call: TRBD2 (6 bases). Trimming pared 5 bases from V and 2 bases from J, leaving 16 bases between. Germline CDR1 reads SGHVS; CDR2 reads FQNEAQ. The CDR3 is made up of 15 amino acids. The CDR3 sequence is CASSQRWGVAYEQYF. CDR3 DNA sequence: TGTGCCAGCAGCCAAAGGTGGGGGGTCGCCTACGAGCAGTACTTC.

The chain employs TRBV28 and TRBJ1-2; TRBD1 aligns across 7 bases. This CDR3 spans 17 amino acids. The V and J ends lost 2 bases and 8 bases, in that order; junction bases with no gene match: 17. Germline V gene sequence: CDR1 MDHEN, CDR2 SYDVKM. Written as DNA, the CDR3 is TGTGCCAGCAGTTTACTCCGGGACAGCCGCCTCCGGGACGGCTACACCTTC. Protein product: CASSLLRDSRLRDGYTF.

The V and J genes are TRBV30 and TRBJ2-5, with D perhaps TRBD2 (5 bases). V shed 3 bases and J shed 0 bases, with 17 bases lying between them. The CDR3 runs 16 residues. From germline, CDR1 is GTSNPN and CDR2 SVGIG (reference sequence). CDR3 nucleotide sequence: TGTGCCTGGAGCCCCGGAGGCGGGTGGTACCAAGAGACCCAGTACTTC. It yields the protein CAWSPGGGWYQETQYF.

The J gene is TRBJ2-5, the V gene TRBV9, with D maybe TRBD2 (5 bases). The CDR3 totals 14 residues. Germline CDR1 reads SGDLS; CDR2 reads YYNGEE. Between the trimmed V and J ends, which lost 2 bases and 4 bases, there was a span of 12 bases. The CDR3 DNA sequence: TGTGCCAGCAGCGTCGGGCCAGGAGGAGAGACCCAGTACTTC. Residues: CASSVGPGGETQYF.

This rearrangement joins TRBV28 to TRBJ1-2, with TRBD1 identical over 10 bases. The CDR3 is 12 amino acids. V was pared by 5 bases and J by 9 bases, with 3 bases of the junction left unmatched. Germline V gene lookup returns CDR1 MDHEN and CDR2 SYDVKM. The CDR3 region has the DNA TGTGCCAGCAGTGGGACAGGGGATAGCTACACCTTC. As protein: CASSGTGDSYTF.

V usage is TRBV15 and J usage is TRBJ1-3; D might be TRBD1 (5 bases). Germline V lookup: CDR1 LNHNV, CDR2 YYDKDF (reference sequence). This CDR3 is built from 16 residues. Trimming cost V 8 bases and J 4 bases, with 21 bases left between them. The CDR3 sequence is CATQAPGLASGNTIYF. The CDR3 DNA is TGTGCCACCCAAGCCCCAGGGTTGGCCTCGGGAAACACCATATATTTT.

V and J are TRBV19 and TRBJ1-2; 8 bases are shared with TRBD1. CDR3 length: 15 residues. The germline V gene has CDR1 LNHDA and CDR2 SQIVND (reference sequence). Trimming removed 6 bases from V and 2 bases from J; junction bases left unmatched: 8. The CDR3: CASSDRGPTNYGYTF. CDR3 in DNA: TGTGCCAGTAGCGACAGGGGACCCACGAACTATGGCTACACCTTC.

This sequence joins TRBV29-1 and TRBJ2-3; D call uncertain. Trimming removed 3 bases at V and 3 bases at J, with 10 bases between. The CDR3 contains 13 residues. From germline, CDR1 is SQVTM and CDR2 ANQGSEA. The CDR3 DNA reads TGCAGCGTTGAGGTTCTAGAAACAGATACGCAGTATTTT. Its protein product is CSVEVLETDTQYF.